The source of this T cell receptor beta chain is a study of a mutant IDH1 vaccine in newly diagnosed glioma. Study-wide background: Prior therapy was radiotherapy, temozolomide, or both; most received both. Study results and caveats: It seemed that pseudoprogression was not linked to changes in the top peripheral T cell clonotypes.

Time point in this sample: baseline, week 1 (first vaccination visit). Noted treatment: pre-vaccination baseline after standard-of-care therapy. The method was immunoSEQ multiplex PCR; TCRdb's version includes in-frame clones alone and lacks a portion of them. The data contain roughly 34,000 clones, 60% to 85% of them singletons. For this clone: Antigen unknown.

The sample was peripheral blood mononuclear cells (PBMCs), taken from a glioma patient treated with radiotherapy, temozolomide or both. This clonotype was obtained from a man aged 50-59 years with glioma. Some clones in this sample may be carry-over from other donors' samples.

The CDR3: CASSQAGATSGGAEDTQYF. The CDR3 coding sequence is TGCGCCAGCAGCCAAGCGGGGGCGACTAGCGGGGGGGCCGAAGATACGCAGTATTTT. The chain uses TRBV4-3 and TRBJ2-3; 14 bases agree with TRBD2. This CDR3 comprises 19 residues. The germline gives CDR1 LGHNA, CDR2 YSLEER. Trimming cost V 1 base and J 5 bases; bases outside gene matches: 11.